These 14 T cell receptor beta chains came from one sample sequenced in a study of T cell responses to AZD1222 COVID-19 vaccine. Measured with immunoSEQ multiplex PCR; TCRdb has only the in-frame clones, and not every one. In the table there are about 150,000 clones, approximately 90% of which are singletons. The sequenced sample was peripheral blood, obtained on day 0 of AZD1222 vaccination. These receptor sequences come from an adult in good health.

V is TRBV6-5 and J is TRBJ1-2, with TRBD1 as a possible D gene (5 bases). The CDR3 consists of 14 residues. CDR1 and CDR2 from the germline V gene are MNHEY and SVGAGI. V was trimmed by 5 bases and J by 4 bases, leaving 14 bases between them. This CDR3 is CASSTTGGTYGYTF. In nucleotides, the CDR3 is TGTGCCAGCAGTACTACTGGGGGAACCTATGGCTACACCTTC.

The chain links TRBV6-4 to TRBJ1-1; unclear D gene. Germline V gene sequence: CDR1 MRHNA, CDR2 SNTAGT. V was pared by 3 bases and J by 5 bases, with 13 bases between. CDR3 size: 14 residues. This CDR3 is CASSESVSGTEAFF. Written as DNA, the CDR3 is TGTGCCAGCAGTGAGAGCGTTTCGGGGACTGAAGCTTTCTTT.

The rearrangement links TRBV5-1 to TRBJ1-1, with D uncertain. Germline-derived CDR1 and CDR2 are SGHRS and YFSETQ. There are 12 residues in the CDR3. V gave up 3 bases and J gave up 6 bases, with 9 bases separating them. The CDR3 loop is CASSSGFSEAFF. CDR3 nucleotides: TGCGCCAGCAGCTCGGGTTTCTCTGAAGCTTTCTTT. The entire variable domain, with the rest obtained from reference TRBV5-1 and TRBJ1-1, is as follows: KAGVTQTPRYLIKTRGQQVTLSCSPISGHRSVSWYQQTPGQGLQFLFEYFSETQRNKGNFPGRFSGRQFSNSRSEMNVSTLELGDSALYLCASSSGFSEAFFGQGTRLTVV.

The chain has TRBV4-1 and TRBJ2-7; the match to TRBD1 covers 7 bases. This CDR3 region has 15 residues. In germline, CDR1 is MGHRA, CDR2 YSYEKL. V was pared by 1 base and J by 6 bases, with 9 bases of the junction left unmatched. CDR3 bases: TGCGCCAGCAGCCAAGGGCTGGACAGGCCCGGCGAGCAGTACTTC. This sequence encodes CASSQGLDRPGEQYF.

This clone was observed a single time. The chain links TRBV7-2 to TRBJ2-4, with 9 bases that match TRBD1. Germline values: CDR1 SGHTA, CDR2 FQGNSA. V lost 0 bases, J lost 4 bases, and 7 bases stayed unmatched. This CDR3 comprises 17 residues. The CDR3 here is CASSLASGQGRKNIQYF. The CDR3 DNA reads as TGTGCCAGCAGCTTAGCGTCGGGACAGGGCCGGAAAAACATTCAGTACTTC.

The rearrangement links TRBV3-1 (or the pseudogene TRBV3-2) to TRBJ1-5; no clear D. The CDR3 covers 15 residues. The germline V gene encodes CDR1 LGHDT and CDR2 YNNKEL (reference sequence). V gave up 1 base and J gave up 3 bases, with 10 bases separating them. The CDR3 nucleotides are TGTGCCAGCAGCCAAGCGGGTGGTGCCAATCAGCCCCAGCATTTT. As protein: CASSQAGGANQPQHF.

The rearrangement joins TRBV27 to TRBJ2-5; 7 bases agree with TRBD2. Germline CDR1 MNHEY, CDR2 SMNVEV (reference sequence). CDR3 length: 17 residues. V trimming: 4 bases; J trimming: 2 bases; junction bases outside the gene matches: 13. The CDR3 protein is CASSSILSGNSQETQYF. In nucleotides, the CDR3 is TGTGCCAGCAGTTCCATACTCAGCGGGAACTCGCAAGAGACCCAGTACTTC.

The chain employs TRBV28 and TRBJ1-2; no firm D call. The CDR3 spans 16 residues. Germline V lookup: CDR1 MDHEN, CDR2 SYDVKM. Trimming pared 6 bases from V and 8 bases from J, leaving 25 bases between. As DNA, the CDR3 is TGTGCCAGCAGAACTAGCAGTCCAAATAAATCCCGAGGCTACACCTTC. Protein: CASRTSSPNKSRGYTF.

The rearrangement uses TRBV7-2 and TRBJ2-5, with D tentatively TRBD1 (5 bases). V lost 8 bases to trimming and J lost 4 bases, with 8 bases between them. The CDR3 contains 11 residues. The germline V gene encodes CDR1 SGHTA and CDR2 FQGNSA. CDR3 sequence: CASGRVETQYF. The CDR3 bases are TGTGCCAGCGGCAGGGTAGAGACCCAGTACTTC. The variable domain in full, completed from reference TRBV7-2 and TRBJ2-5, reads GAGVSQSPSNKVTEKGKDVELRCDPISGHTALYWYRQSLGQGLEFLIYFQGNSAPDKSGLPSDRFSAERTGGSVSTLTIQRTQQEDSAVYLCASGRVETQYFGPGTRLLVL.

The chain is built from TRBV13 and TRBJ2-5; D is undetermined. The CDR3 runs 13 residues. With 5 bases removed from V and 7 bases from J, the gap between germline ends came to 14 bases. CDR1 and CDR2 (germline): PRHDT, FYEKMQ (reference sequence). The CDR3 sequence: CASSPPAVWTQYF. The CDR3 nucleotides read TGTGCCAGCAGCCCCCCCGCCGTATGGACCCAGTACTTC.

This CDR3 reads CASSHTSGLNSGANVLTF. The DNA of the CDR3 is TGTGCCAGCAGTCACACTAGCGGATTAAACTCTGGGGCCAACGTCCTGACTTTC. The chain links TRBV6-6 to TRBJ2-6, with 8 bases lining up with TRBD2. This CDR3 contains 18 residues. V lost 5 bases to trimming and J lost 0 bases; unmatched junction nucleotides: 9. The V gene's germline CDR1 is MNHNY and CDR2 SVGAGI (reference sequence).

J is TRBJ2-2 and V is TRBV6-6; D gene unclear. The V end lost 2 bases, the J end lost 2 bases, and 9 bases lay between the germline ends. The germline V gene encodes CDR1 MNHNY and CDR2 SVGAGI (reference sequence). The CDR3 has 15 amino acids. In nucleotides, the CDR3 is TGTGCCAGCAGTTACGGGTTGGCCAACACCGGGGAGCTGTTTTTT. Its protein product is CASSYGLANTGELFF.

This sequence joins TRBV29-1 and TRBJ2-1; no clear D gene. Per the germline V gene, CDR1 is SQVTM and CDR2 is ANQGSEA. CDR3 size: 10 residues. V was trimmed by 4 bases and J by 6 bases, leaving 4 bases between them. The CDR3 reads CSVGSNEQFF. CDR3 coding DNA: TGCAGCGTTGGTAGCAATGAGCAGTTCTTC.

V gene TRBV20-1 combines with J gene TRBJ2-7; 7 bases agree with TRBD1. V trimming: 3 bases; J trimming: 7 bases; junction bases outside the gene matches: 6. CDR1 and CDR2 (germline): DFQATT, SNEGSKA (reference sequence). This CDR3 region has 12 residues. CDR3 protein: CSASAGGNEQYF. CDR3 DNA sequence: TGCAGTGCTAGTGCAGGGGGTAATGAGCAGTACTTC.